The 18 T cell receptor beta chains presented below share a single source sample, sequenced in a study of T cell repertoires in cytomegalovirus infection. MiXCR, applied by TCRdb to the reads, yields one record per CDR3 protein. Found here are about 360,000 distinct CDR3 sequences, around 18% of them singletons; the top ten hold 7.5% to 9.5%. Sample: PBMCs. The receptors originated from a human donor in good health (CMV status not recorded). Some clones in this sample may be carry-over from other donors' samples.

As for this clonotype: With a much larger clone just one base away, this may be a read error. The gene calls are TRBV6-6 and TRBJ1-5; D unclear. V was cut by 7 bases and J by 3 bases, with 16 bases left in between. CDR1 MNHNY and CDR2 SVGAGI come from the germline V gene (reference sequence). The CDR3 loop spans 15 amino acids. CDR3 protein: CASTDGPPYNQPQHF. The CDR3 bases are TGTGCCAGCACCGACGGTCCGCCGTACAATCAGCCCCAGCATTTT.

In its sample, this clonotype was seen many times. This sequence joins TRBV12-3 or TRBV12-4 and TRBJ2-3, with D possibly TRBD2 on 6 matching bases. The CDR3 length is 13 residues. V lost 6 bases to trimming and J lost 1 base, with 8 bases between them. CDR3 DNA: TGTGCCAGCAGACCGGGGGGCACAGATACGCAGTATTTT. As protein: CASRPGGTDTQYF.

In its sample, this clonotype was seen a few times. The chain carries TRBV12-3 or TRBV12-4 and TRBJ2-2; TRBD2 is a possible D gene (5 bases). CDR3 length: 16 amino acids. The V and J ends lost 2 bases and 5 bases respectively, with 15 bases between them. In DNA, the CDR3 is TGTGCCAGCAGTTTAAATGGGGAGCGGAGGACCGGGGAGCTGTTTTTT. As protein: CASSLNGERRTGELFF.

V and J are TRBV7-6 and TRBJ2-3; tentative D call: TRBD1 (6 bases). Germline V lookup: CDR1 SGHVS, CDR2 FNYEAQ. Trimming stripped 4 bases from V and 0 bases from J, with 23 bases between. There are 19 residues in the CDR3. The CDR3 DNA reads TGTGCCAGCAGCTACCGTTCGTTAAGGGGGATCTCTAGCACAGATACGCAGTATTTT. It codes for CASSYRSLRGISSTDTQYF.

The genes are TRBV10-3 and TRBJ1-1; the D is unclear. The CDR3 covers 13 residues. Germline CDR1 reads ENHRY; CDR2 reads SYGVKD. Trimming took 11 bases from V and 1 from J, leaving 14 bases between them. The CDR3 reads CASQAVGNTEAFF. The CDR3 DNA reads TGTGCCTCTCAAGCAGTGGGGAACACTGAAGCTTTCTTT.

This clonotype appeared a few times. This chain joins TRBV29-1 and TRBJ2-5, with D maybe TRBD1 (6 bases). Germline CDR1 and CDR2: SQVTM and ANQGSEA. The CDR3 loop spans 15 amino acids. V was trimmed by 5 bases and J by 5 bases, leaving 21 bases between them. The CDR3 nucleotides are TGCAGCGTTAAGGGAAACAGGGTCCGACAGGAGACCCAGTACTTC. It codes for CSVKGNRVRQETQYF.

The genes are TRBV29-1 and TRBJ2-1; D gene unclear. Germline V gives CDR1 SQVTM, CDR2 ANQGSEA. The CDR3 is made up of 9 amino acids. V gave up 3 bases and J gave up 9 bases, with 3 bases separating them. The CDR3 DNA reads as TGCAGCGTTGATCGTGAGCAGTTCTTC. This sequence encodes CSVDREQFF.

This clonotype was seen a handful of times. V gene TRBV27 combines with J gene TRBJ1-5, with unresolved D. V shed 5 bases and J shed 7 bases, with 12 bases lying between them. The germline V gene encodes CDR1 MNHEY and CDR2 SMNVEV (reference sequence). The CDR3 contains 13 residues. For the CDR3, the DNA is TGTGCCAGCAGTCCTCCGACCGGACAGCCCCAGCATTTT. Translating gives CASSPPTGQPQHF.

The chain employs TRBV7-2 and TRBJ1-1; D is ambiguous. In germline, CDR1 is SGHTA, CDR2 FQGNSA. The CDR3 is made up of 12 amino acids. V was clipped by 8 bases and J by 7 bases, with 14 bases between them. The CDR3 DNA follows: TGTGCCAGCGGACCTTTGGGTCTTGAAGCTTTCTTT. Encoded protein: CASGPLGLEAFF.

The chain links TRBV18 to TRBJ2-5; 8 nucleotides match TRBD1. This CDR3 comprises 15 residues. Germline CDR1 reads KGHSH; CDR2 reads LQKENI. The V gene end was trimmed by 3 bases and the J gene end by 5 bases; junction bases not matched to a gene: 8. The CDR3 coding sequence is TGTGCCAGCTCACCCGGGACAGGAGGAGAGGAGACCCAGTACTTC. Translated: CASSPGTGGEETQYF.

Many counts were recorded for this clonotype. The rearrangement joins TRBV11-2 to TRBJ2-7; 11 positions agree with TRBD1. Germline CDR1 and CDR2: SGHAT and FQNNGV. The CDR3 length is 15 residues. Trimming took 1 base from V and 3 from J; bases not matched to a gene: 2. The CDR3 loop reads CASSLVGTGGYEQYF. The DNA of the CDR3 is TGTGCCAGCAGCTTAGTCGGGACAGGGGGCTACGAGCAGTACTTC.

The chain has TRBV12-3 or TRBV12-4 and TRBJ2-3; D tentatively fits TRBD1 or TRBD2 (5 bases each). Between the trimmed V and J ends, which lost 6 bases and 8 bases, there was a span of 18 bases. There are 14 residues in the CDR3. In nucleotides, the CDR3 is TGTGCCAGCAGCCAAGGGGCACCGGCGGGTACGCAGTATTTT. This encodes CASSQGAPAGTQYF.

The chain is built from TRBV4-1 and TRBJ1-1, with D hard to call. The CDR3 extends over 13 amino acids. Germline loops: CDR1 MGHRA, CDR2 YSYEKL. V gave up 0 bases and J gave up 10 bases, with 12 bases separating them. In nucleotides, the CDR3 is TGCGCCAGCAGCCAAGAATCGGCGGCGGGAGCTTTCTTT. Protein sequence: CASSQESAAGAFF.

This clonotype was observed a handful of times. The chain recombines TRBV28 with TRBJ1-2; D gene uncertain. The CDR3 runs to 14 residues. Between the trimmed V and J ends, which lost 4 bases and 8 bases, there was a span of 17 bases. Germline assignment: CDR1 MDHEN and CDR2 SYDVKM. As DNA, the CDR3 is TGTGCCAGCAGTTCCCCGGGAGAGGCTGGCGGCTACACCTTC. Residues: CASSSPGEAGGYTF.

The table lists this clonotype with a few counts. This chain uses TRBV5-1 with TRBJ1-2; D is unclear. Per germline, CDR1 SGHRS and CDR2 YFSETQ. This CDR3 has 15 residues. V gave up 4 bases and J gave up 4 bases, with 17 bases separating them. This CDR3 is CASSPGGAHLYGYTF. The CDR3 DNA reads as TGCGCCAGCAGCCCCGGCGGAGCTCACCTCTATGGCTACACCTTC.

This chain's CDR3 is CASKAGGDTQYF. CDR3 DNA sequence: TGTGCCAGCAAAGCCGGGGGGGATACGCAGTATTTT. This chain joins TRBV6-2 or TRBV6-3 and TRBJ2-3, with TRBD2 matching over 7 bases. Per germline, CDR1 MNHEY and CDR2 SVGEGT. V lost 7 bases to trimming and J lost 6 bases; unmatched junction nucleotides: 4. The CDR3 covers 12 residues.

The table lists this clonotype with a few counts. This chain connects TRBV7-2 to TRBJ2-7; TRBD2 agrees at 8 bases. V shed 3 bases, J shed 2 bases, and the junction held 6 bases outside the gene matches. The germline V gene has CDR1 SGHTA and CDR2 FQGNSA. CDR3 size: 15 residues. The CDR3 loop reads CASSFTLAGAYEQYF. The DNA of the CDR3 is TGTGCCAGCAGCTTTACGCTAGCGGGTGCCTACGAGCAGTACTTC.

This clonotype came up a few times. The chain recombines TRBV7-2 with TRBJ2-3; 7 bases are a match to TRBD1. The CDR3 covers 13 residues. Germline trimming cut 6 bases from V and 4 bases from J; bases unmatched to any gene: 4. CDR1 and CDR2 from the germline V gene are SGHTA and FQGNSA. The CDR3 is CASSWTGPDTQYF. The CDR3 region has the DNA TGTGCCAGCAGTTGGACAGGCCCAGATACGCAGTATTTT.